This T cell receptor (beta chain) was identified during a study of identical twins (dated by TCRdb to 2016 to 2017). General notes on the study: To test whether fetal clonotypes persist, this study deep-sequenced TCR alpha and beta repertoires from monozygotic twins, from unrelated adults of various ages, and from cord blood. To rule out contamination, replicate twin experiments were performed at different times with different library preparation protocols. Study-wide findings and limitations: Invariant T cells such as MAIT and iNKT could partly confound zero-insertion analyses, although diverse VJ usage argued against such confounding for most clonotypes. In monozygotic twins, recombination models systematically underestimated out-of-frame TCR alpha sharing, but the models matched the sharing seen between unrelated individuals. Abundant cord blood beta clonotypes carried fewer insertions; young adult naive repertoires showed a weaker similar trend, while memory repertoires showed none. Compared with coincidental sharing between unrelated individuals, an excess of low generation-probability sequences was observed among out-of-frame TCR alpha sequences shared between twins. Excess twin sharing in beta out-of-frame sequences was weaker because fewer shared sequences lowered the signal-to-noise ratio. Because the same donors could not be followed over many years, the conclusions relied on cross-sectional statistical analysis.

Every donor was a healthy Caucasian. Three pairs of female monozygotic twins, all aged roughly 18 to 29 years, were included in the twin cohort. Positive isolation kits from Invitrogen were used to isolate CD4+ and CD8+ T cell populations. Reading from cysteine to phenylalanine, the CDR3 counts 19 amino acids. Kept here is only the CDR3 DNA, which spans 57 bases and is read in frame from base 1. The germline V gene (reference sequence) yields DFQATT for CDR1 and SNEGSKA for CDR2. As concerns this clonotype: This receptor's antigen is unknown. Its ends do not fully match the called genes, so a read error is possible.

Libraries were made using 5' RACE. Reads for this sample came from an Illumina HiSeq 2000. Template switching added a universal primer binding site, and the final cDNA carried a unique molecular identifier that allowed TCR cDNA molecules to be counted accurately. Specific primers in the conserved constant-segment region were used to synthesize first-strand cDNA for TCR alpha and beta chains. To control for contamination, each cDNA library was double barcoded with a SMART-Mk sample barcode plus Illumina barcodes. TruSeq adapter sequences along with Illumina sample barcodes were introduced in two successive PCR steps. TCR alpha and beta cDNA libraries were sequenced on the Illumina HiSeq platform with custom primers. The authors' analysis ran thus. MiGEC processed the raw reads to extract unique molecular identifiers, while MiXCR was used to determine the CDR3 positions. For each individual, recombination models were inferred using an EM algorithm with the repgenHMM and IGoR tools. The analysis of shared clonotypes was done with the tcR package in R, with sharing normalized by the product of cloneset sizes. Out-of-frame nonproductive sequences were analyzed to study raw recombination free of thymic and clonal selection effects. TCRdb handled the public reads itself, with Q25 trimming in fastp and clone calling in MiXCR, and kept productive beta chains. Under each unique CDR3 protein, matching rows form one entry showing the most common genes and DNA. TCRdb's processing, not the authors' own work, is the source of the V and J calls. Recorded for this sample are some 270,000 distinct CDR3 sequences; about 9% of them occurred a single time. The ten biggest clones cover 3% of the sample.

The same sample was also studied in work on yellow fever vaccine responses in identical twins. Reported in the second study: According to the authors, in identical twins the way T cells responded to vaccination appeared partly convergent and partly personalized. In identical twins, the study followed T cell clones that responded to the vaccine with precision.

This chain joins TRBV20-1 to TRBJ2-1; TRBD1 is possibly the D segment (7 matching bases). Sample: CD8+ T cells sorted from blood. This TCR was sampled from a woman between 18 and 30 years old in good health. The nucleotides read TGCAGTGCGAGAGGAACAGGGGCGGTAGCGGAGACTTCCTACAATGAGCAGTTCTTC. It is translated as CSARGTGAVAETSYNEQFF.